The clone carrying this TCR beta chain was seen a handful of times. Its specificity is unknown. This specimen comes from a study of beta chain features in type 1 diabetes. cDNA synthesis used the whole RNA isolate, giving expressed TCRB sequences. Here immunoSEQ multiplex PCR was the method, and the copy in TCRdb shows in-frame clones only, minus some. This sample has approximately 150,000 clones, with about 13% found just once. Findings of the study overall: For Type 1 diabetes patients, all four CD4+ subsets carried TCRB CDR3s that were moderately but significantly shorter. The naive, central memory and Treg TCRB repertoires showed an apparent similarity that was greater among patients than among healthy donors. In these data, an HLA type influence on TCRB rearrangement remained unresolved. cDNA-based reads could over-represent cells with high TCR expression. Fewer insertions but more deletions were seen at VDJ junctions in type 1 diabetes patients.

This CDR3 comprises 15 residues. V lost 4 bases, J lost 4 bases, and 8 bases stayed unmatched. The V gene's germline CDR1 is GTSNPN and CDR2 SVGIG (reference sequence). This rearrangement joins TRBV30 to TRBJ1-2, with TRBD1 matching 11 bases. Sequencing was done on a sample of central memory CD4+ T cells from blood. This TCR came from a man aged 18 to 30 with type 1 diabetes. The CDR3 nucleotides are TGTGCCTGGAAAGGGGGGACAGGGGGAGGCTATGGCTACACCTTC. Its protein is CAWKGGTGGGYGYTF.